This T cell receptor (beta chain) was obtained from a study of long-term antiretroviral therapy in people with HIV. Whole-study results and caveats: CDR3 lengths in HIV samples spanned a narrower range than controls.

A note on this clone: Its antigen remains unidentified.

The libraries were made with immunoSEQ v3.0 at survey level. Data came from immunoSEQ multiplex PCR; TCRdb stores just in-frame clones and leaves some out. Among some 40,000 clones listed, less than 90% were seen once. The CDR3 totals 15 residues. Germline V gene lookup returns CDR1 SGHRS and CDR2 YFSETQ. Trimming stripped 4 bases from V and 0 bases from J, with 13 bases between. The gene calls are TRBV5-1 and TRBJ1-1; D perhaps matches TRBD1 (6 bases). The sequencing used unsorted PBMCs, collected 1 year after starting antiretroviral therapy. The clonotype was recovered from a man aged 18 to 30 with HIV. The CDR3 nucleotides are TGCGCCAGCAGCAGGGACACGGTGATGAACACTGAAGCTTTCTTT. Its translation: CASSRDTVMNTEAFF.